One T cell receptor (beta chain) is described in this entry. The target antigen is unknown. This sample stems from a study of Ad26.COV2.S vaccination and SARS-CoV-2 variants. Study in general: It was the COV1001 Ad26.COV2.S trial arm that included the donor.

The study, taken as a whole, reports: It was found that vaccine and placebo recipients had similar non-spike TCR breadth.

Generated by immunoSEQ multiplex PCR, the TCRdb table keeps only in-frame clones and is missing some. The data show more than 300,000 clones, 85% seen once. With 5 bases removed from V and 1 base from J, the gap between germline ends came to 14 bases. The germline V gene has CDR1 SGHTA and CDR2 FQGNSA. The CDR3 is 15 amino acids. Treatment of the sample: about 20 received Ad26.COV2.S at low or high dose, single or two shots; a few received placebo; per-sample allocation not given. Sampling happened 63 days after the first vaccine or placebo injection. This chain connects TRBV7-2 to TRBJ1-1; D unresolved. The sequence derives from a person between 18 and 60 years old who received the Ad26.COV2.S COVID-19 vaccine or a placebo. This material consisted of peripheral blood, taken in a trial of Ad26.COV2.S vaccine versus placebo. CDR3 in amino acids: CASSQTAGKNTEAFF. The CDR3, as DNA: TGTGCCAGCAGCCAGACGGCAGGAAAGAACACTGAAGCTTTCTTT. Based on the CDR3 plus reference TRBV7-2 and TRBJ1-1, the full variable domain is GAGVSQSPSNKVTEKGKDVELRCDPISGHTALYWYRQSLGQGLEFLIYFQGNSAPDKSGLPSDRFSAERTGGSVSTLTIQRTQQEDSAVYLCASSQTAGKNTEAFFGQGTRLTVV.